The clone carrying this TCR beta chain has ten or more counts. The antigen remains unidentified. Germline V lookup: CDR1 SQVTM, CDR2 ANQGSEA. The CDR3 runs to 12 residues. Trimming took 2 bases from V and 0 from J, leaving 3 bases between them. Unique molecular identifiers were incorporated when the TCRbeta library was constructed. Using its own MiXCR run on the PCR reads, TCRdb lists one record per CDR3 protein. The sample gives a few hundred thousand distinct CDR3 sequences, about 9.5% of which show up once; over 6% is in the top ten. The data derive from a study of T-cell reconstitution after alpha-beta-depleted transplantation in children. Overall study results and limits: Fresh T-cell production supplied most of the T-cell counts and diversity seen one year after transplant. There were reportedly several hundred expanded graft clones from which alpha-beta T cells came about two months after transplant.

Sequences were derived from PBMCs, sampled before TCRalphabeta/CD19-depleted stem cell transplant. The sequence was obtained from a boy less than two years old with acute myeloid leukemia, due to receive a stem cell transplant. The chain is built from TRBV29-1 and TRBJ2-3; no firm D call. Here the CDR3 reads CSVEPSTDTQYF. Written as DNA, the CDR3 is TGCAGCGTTGAACCTAGCACAGATACGCAGTATTTT.